A selection of T cell receptor beta chains follows, all from one sample in a study of vaccination and CD4 T cells after COVID-19. TCRdb reanalysed the PCR reads using MiXCR and keeps one entry per CDR3 protein. The data contain some 17,000 distinct CDR3 sequences, 50% to 70% of them seen just once; the ten biggest clones take up 5.2%. Antigens for these TCRs are unknown. Sequencing was performed on CD4+ T cells from blood, cultured in vitro, taken after SARS-CoV-2 vaccination. Every receptor here comes from a human donor who had recovered from COVID-19. The CDR3 runs from the conserved cysteine through the conserved F or W. Each record gives: J gene, clone size, V gene, D gene, CDR3 DNA, CDR3 protein. D genes are given only for firm matches. Where a row states a size, it is once, few, many or the class of an expanded clone; other rows omit it.

TRBJ2-7 | few | TRBV20-1 | TRBD2 | TGCAGTGCTAGAGCCCTAGCGGGGGTGTCCTACGAGCAGTACTTT | CSARALAGVSYEQYF
TRBJ1-2 | . | TRBV2 | . | TGTGCCAGCACCGGACAGACCGCCAGGGAGATATATGGCTACACCTTC | CASTGQTAREIYGYTF
TRBJ1-2 | . | TRBV20-1 | . | TGCAGTGCGGATGGACAGTTAGCTAACTATGGCTACACCTTC | CSADGQLANYGYTF
TRBJ1-2 | few | TRBV10-3 | TRBD1 | TGTGCCATCAGTGAAGACAGGGTTTACGGCTACACCTTC | CAISEDRVYGYTF
TRBJ1-6 | few | TRBV6-1 | . | TGTGCCAGCAGTGCGGGTCCATATAATTCACCCCTCCACTTT | CASSAGPYNSPLHF
TRBJ2-2 | . | TRBV4-3 | . | TGCGCCAGCAGCCCCGGGTACGACACCGGGGAGCTGTTTTTT | CASSPGYDTGELFF
TRBJ1-6 | few | TRBV10-3 | . | TGTGCCATCAGGTCTGGGTTGAATAGGGATTCACCCCTCCACTTT | CAIRSGLNRDSPLHF
TRBJ1-1 | few | TRBV6-2/TRBV6-3 | . | TGTGCCAGCACCTTGGACGGGAACACTGAAGCTTTCTTT | CASTLDGNTEAFF
TRBJ2-6 | . | TRBV7-9 | TRBD1 | TGTGCCAGCAGCCCTCGGACAGGATCAGACGTCCTGACTTTC | CASSPRTGSDVLTF
TRBJ2-3 | once | TRBV21-1 | . | TGTGCCAGCAGCAAAGGAGTTACTTGTACAGATACGCAGTATTTT | CASSKGVTCTDTQYF
TRBJ2-1 | once | TRBV5-4 | . | TGTGCCAGCAGCTTGGGTTTTGAGCAGTTCTTC | CASSLGFEQFF
TRBJ2-1 | . | TRBV7-2 | TRBD2 | TGTGCCAGCAGCTCCCTAGCGGGCCCCTCCTACAATGAGCAGTTCTTC | CASSSLAGPSYNEQFF
TRBJ1-5 | . | TRBV12-3/TRBV12-4 | TRBD1 | TGTGCCAGCAGCACGAGGACAGGGAGCAATCAGCCCCAGCATTTT | CASSTRTGSNQPQHF
TRBJ2-3 | . | TRBV4-2 | TRBD2 | TGTGCCAGCAGTAAGGGACTAGCGGGAGAGGTACCAGATACGCAGTATTTT | CASSKGLAGEVPDTQYF
TRBJ1-1 | few | TRBV28 | . | TGTGCCAGCAGTTTAGCAGGCGTACAAGCTTTCTTT | CASSLAGVQAFF
TRBJ2-3 | . | TRBV19 | TRBD1 | TGTGCCAGCCGCCAGTCAGGGGGCATTGGAGGGAAAGATACGCAGTATTTT | CASRQSGGIGGKDTQYF
TRBJ2-5 | few | TRBV7-9 | . | TGTGCCAGCAGCTTTGGATCGGGGCAGCAGGAACCAGGGTACTTC | CASSFGSGQQEPGYF
TRBJ2-3 | . | TRBV4-1 | . | TGCGCCAGCAGCCAAGATGGGGGTGGCAGTGGCGCAGATACGCAGTATTTT | CASSQDGGGSGADTQYF
TRBJ2-2 | once | TRBV7-6 | . | TGTGCCAGCAGCTTAGCTGATCCGAACACCGGGGAGCTGTTTTTT | CASSLADPNTGELFF
TRBJ1-5 | . | TRBV6-1 | TRBD1 | TGTGCCAGCAGTCTGGGACAGGGACACCAGCCCCAGCATTTT | CASSLGQGHQPQHF
TRBJ1-2 | . | TRBV6-1 | TRBD1 | TGTGCCAGCAGTACCCCGGGACAGGGGTGGCATGGCTACACCTTC | CASSTPGQGWHGYTF
TRBJ1-1 | once | TRBV28 | . | TGTGCCAGCAGCCGCGGGGGGGGCGCTGAAGCTTTCTTT | CASSRGGGAEAFF
TRBJ1-2 | . | TRBV20-1 | TRBD1 | TGCAGTGCTAAGGGGACAGTCTATGGCTACACCTTC | CSAKGTVYGYTF
TRBJ2-2 | . | TRBV7-9 | . | TGTGCCAGCAGCTCCGGACAGAACACCGGGGAGCTGTTTTTT | CASSSGQNTGELFF
TRBJ1-1 | few | TRBV7-9 | . | TGTGCCAGCAGCTACCGGGACTCTCAAGCTTTCTTT | CASSYRDSQAFF
TRBJ2-5 | . | TRBV6-4 | . | TGTGCCAGCAGAGTCAGGGTTGGTGGGGAGACCCAGTACTTC | CASRVRVGGETQYF
TRBJ1-5 | . | TRBV6-1 | . | TGTGCCAGCATCCTGGACGTTTATAGCAATCAGCCCCAGCATTTT | CASILDVYSNQPQHF
TRBJ1-2 | few | TRBV19 | . | TGTGCCAGTAGTATAGCCCGGGGACCACATGGCTACACCTTC | CASSIARGPHGYTF
TRBJ2-1 | . | TRBV6-5 | . | TGTGCCAGCAGTTACTCAGGGAATGAGCAGTTCTTC | CASSYSGNEQFF
TRBJ2-5 | . | TRBV7-3 | . | TGTGCCAGCAGCTTAACGGGGCTAGCTCAAGAGACCCAGTACTTC | CASSLTGLAQETQYF
TRBJ1-5 | . | TRBV20-1 | TRBD1 | TGCAGTGCTAGAGTGGGGACAGGGGTCGGTAGCAATCAGCCCCAGCATTTT | CSARVGTGVGSNQPQHF
TRBJ2-7 | few | TRBV6-2/TRBV6-3 | TRBD2 | TGTGCCAGCAGACCTGGGGGGAGCGGGAGCACCTACGAGCAGTACTTC | CASRPGGSGSTYEQYF
TRBJ2-3 | . | TRBV7-8 | TRBD2 | TGTGCCAGCAGCCCCGGGAGGGCGCTAGCTAGGAGGTCAGATACGCAGTATTTT | CASSPGRALARRSDTQYF
TRBJ1-6 | . | TRBV20-1 | TRBD1 | TGCAGTGCTAGAGCAAAGGACAGGGGGCTCTCACCCCTCCACTTT | CSARAKDRGLSPLHF
TRBJ2-1 | . | TRBV27 | . | TGTGCCAGCAGTTTGTACGGGGGCGTCTCCTACAATGAGCAGTTCTTC | CASSLYGGVSYNEQFF
TRBJ1-1 | . | TRBV2 | . | TGTGCCAGCATCCTGGGCCCGGGGACTGAAGCTTTCTTT | CASILGPGTEAFF
TRBJ2-4 | once | TRBV7-2 | TRBD2 | TGTGCCAGCAGCTTAGTTCCCTCGGGACTAGCGGGAGTCCAAAACATTCAGTACTTC | CASSLVPSGLAGVQNIQYF
TRBJ1-2 | . | TRBV19 | . | TGTGCCAGTAGTACGCCGCTAGGACGGAACTATGGCTACACCTTC | CASSTPLGRNYGYTF
TRBJ1-4 | . | TRBV20-1 | . | TGCAGTGCCACAGGGCGGGCAACTAATGAAAAACTGTTTTTT | CSATGRATNEKLFF
TRBJ2-7 | . | TRBV6-1 | TRBD2 | TGTGCCAGCAGTAGACAAAATCCGGGACTAGCGACTTACGAGCAGTACTTC | CASSRQNPGLATYEQYF
TRBJ2-3 | . | TRBV20-1 | . | TGCAGTGCCCGGGACAGCGGGAGATTTACAGATACGCAGTCTTTT | CSARDSGRFTDTQSF
TRBJ2-1 | . | TRBV7-9 | . | TGTGCCAGCAGCTTAGTTCTACAGGGCGGGGGGCAGTTCTTC | CASSLVLQGGGQFF